This record concerns one T cell receptor (beta chain) sequence. TCRdb re-analyzed the 5' RACE reads; it lists each CDR3 protein once, without DNA. The data include more than 120,000 distinct CDR3 sequences; the top ten clones carry approximately 12%. These data are taken from a study of T cells expressing NK-cell markers. The sequencing sample was made of blood T cells: a sorted CD56 or NKG2C T cell subset, CD4+ or CD8+ T cells, or bulk PBMC T cells (not recorded which). This receptor was identified in a man aged 18 to 30 in good health.

The CDR3 spells CASSPLQGLAGTYNEQFF. The chain recombines TRBV19 with TRBJ2-1; absent DNA, TCRdb's TRBD2 call cannot be checked. CDR1 is LNHDA, CDR2 SQIVND, per germline (reference sequence). The CDR3 spans 18 residues.